Presented here are 17 T cell receptor beta chains from one specimen sequenced in a study of shared T cell receptors in the human thymus. The data were produced by immunoSEQ multiplex PCR, yet TCRdb's version contains in-frame clones alone and is incomplete. The sample yields 550,000 to 800,000 clones, over 75% seen once. These sequences were also reported in another study, on human thymus T cells.

Specimen: thymocytes. The receptors derive from a girl under three years old with a congenital heart defect.

The table lists this clone with a count of one. The genes are TRBV10-3 and TRBJ2-1; 7 bases map to TRBD1. With V trimmed by 6 bases and J by 3 bases, 5 bases remained unmatched. This CDR3 region has 14 residues. CDR1 ENHRY and CDR2 SYGVKD come from the germline V gene. Here the CDR3 DNA reads TGTGCCATCAGCGGGGACAGCGGCTACAATGAGCAGTTCTTC. Translation gives CAISGDSGYNEQFF.

The chain links TRBV19 to TRBJ2-5, with TRBD2 matching over 12 bases. Germline loops: CDR1 LNHDA, CDR2 SQIVND (reference sequence). J lost 4 bases, V lost 1 base, and 4 bases had no gene match. CDR3 length equals 16 residues. CDR3 in DNA: TGTGCCAGTAGTATAGGGACTAGCGGGGAGTCAGAGACCCAGTACTTC. This sequence encodes CASSIGTSGESETQYF. Using reference TRBV19 and TRBJ2-5 for the parts outside the CDR3, the full variable domain is DGGITQSPKYLFRKEGQNVTLSCEQNLNHDAMYWYRQDPGQGLRLIYYSQIVNDFQKGDIAEGYSVSREKKESFPLTVTSAQKNPTAFYLCASSIGTSGESETQYFGPGTRLLVL.

The chain recombines TRBV25-1 with TRBJ2-7; TRBD2 aligns across 9 bases. The CDR3 is 14 residues long. Germline-derived CDR1 and CDR2 are MGHDK and SYGVNS. The ends lost 4 bases at V and 4 bases at J; junction bases unmatched: 5. DNA of the CDR3: TGTGCCAGCAGTGGCGGGGGGGCCGTTTACGAGCAGTACTTC. Its protein is CASSGGGAVYEQYF.

This clone has only a few counts. The V and J genes are TRBV28 and TRBJ2-4; TRBD2 agrees at 8 bases. The J segment lost 9 bases and the V segment lost 6 bases, leaving 19 bases of the junction unmatched. Germline lookup yields CDR1 MDHEN and CDR2 SYDVKM. This CDR3 region has 17 residues. CDR3 region: CASSNSHRRGAPSIQYF. The DNA of the CDR3 is TGTGCCAGCAGCAACTCGCATCGGCGGGGGGCCCCCAGCATTCAGTACTTC.

The rearrangement uses TRBV19 and TRBJ1-6, with D uncertain. CDR3 size: 16 residues. V was trimmed by 2 bases and J by 10 bases, leaving 18 bases between them. CDR1 and CDR2 (germline): LNHDA, SQIVND (reference sequence). DNA of the CDR3: TGTGCCAGTAGTATACAAGCCCTCCGCCGCGGATCACCCCTCCACTTT. Protein: CASSIQALRRGSPLHF.

CDR3 region: CASSLGGLGYGYTF. CDR3 nucleotides: TGTGCCAGCAGCCTGGGAGGGTTAGGGTATGGCTACACCTTC. The chain is built from TRBV25-1 and TRBJ1-2; no firm D call. Between the trimmed V and J ends, which lost 6 bases and 5 bases, there was a span of 16 bases. CDR1 is MGHDK, CDR2 SYGVNS, per germline. The CDR3 sequence is 14 residues long.

The V call is TRBV28, the J call TRBJ1-5; 8 nucleotides match TRBD1. The CDR3 length is 19 residues. The junction had 14 bases not matched to a gene; V was cut back by 4 bases and J by 0 bases. Germline V gives CDR1 MDHEN, CDR2 SYDVKM. CDR3 sequence reads: CASSSGAGQGPYSNQPQHF. As DNA, the CDR3 is TGTGCCAGCAGTTCCGGTGCAGGACAGGGTCCGTATAGCAATCAGCCCCAGCATTTT.

The CDR3 DNA follows: TGTGCCAGCAGCCCCGCGGGGCAGTTCGCTGGCTACACCTTC. Translating it yields CASSPAGQFAGYTF. V usage is TRBV7-2 and J usage is TRBJ1-2, with D possibly TRBD1 on 5 matching bases. The germline CDR1 and CDR2 sequences are SGHTA and FQGNSA. CDR3 size: 14 residues. The germline V and J ends were trimmed by 5 bases and 7 bases, with 17 bases remaining between them. The full variable domain, with the rest looked up from reference TRBV7-2 and TRBJ1-2, is GAGVSQSPSNKVTEKGKDVELRCDPISGHTALYWYRQSLGQGLEFLIYFQGNSAPDKSGLPSDRFSAERTGGSVSTLTIQRTQQEDSAVYLCASSPAGQFAGYTFGSGTRLTVV.

The CDR3 DNA is TGTGCCAGCAGCCCTCGAACAGGGAGAGGCTACACCTTC. This translates into CASSPRTGRGYTF. This chain joins TRBV9 and TRBJ1-2, with D possibly being TRBD1 (6 bases). The V end lost 4 bases, the J end lost 8 bases, and 15 bases lay between the germline ends. Germline assignment: CDR1 SGDLS and CDR2 YYNGEE. The length of the CDR3 is 13 residues.

The chain recombines TRBV4-2 with TRBJ2-7, with 7 bases aligning to TRBD2. Trimming took 4 bases from V and 6 from J; bases not matched to a gene: 18. The CDR3 has 17 residues. Per germline, CDR1 LGHNA and CDR2 YNFKEQ. DNA of the CDR3: TGTGCCAGCAGCCCGAAGGCGTCCCGGGGGGTGCCAGCCGAGCAGTACTTC. This codes for CASSPKASRGVPAEQYF.

This clone has a handful of counts. J is TRBJ2-7 and V is TRBV4-3, with D possibly TRBD1 on 6 matching bases. Germline CDR1 reads LGHNA; CDR2 reads YSLEER. With 3 bases removed from V and 2 bases from J, the gap between germline ends came to 17 bases. CDR3 length: 16 amino acids. CDR3 sequence (DNA): TGCGCCAGCAGCCACCACCACGGACAGAAGACCTACGAGCAGTACTTC. This gives the protein CASSHHHGQKTYEQYF.

The genes are TRBV4-1 and TRBJ2-1; no clear D. This CDR3 contains 13 residues. Germline V gene lookup returns CDR1 MGHRA and CDR2 YSYEKL. Between the trimmed V and J ends, which lost 1 base and 11 bases, there was a span of 12 bases. This CDR3 is CASSQGAQKKQFF. The CDR3 DNA sequence: TGCGCCAGCAGCCAAGGAGCTCAAAAAAAGCAGTTCTTC.

This chain connects TRBV6-5 to TRBJ1-5; perhaps TRBD1 as D (6 bases). V lost 7 bases, J lost 6 bases, and 16 bases lay in between. The germline CDR1 and CDR2 sequences are MNHEY and SVGAGI. This CDR3 comprises 14 residues. The DNA for the CDR3 is TGTGCCAGCAACCAACAGGGAGGGGGTCAGCCCCAGCATTTT. This gives the protein CASNQQGGGQPQHF.

The V gene is TRBV4-1, the J gene TRBJ1-1; no clear D. The CDR3 spans 17 residues. CDR1 and CDR2 from the germline V gene are MGHRA and YSYEKL. Trimming left V 3 bases short and J 0 bases short, with 17 bases between. The CDR3 bases are TGCGCCAGCAGCCACGGCAGGCGATTTGAAGTGAACACTGAAGCTTTCTTT. It encodes CASSHGRRFEVNTEAFF.

The chain combines TRBV2 with TRBJ1-5; 8 bases fit TRBD1. The CDR3 runs 14 residues. Germline CDR1 reads SNHLY; CDR2 reads FYNNEI. Trimming cost V 7 bases and J 3 bases; bases outside gene matches: 5. The CDR3 coding sequence is TGTGCCAGCAATGGCAGGGGGCACAATCAGCCCCAGCATTTT. Its translation is CASNGRGHNQPQHF.

The chain joins TRBV4-3 to TRBJ2-3; 9 nucleotides match TRBD2. Losses at the gene ends were 5 bases for V and 6 bases for J; bases not matched to a gene: 18. In germline, CDR1 is LGHNA, CDR2 YSLEER. CDR3 length: 18 residues. The CDR3 loop is CASSFRGRGGRVYDTQYF. DNA for the CDR3: TGCGCCAGCAGCTTTCGGGGGCGGGGGGGCCGAGTGTATGATACGCAGTATTTT.

The chain combines TRBV7-9 with TRBJ2-7; D is uncertain. V lost 0 bases to trimming and J lost 3 bases, with 9 bases between them. The V gene's germline CDR1 is SEHNR and CDR2 FQNEAQ (reference sequence). This CDR3 is built from 14 residues. This CDR3 reads CASSLAPHFYEQYF. The CDR3, as DNA: TGTGCCAGCAGCTTAGCGCCCCACTTCTACGAGCAGTACTTC.